This passage covers 23 T cell receptor beta chains from one sample sequenced in a study of T cell responses to AZD1222 COVID-19 vaccine. Data came from immunoSEQ multiplex PCR; TCRdb stores just in-frame clones and leaves some out. The sample holds about 67,000 clones, approximately 81% seen once. This specimen consisted of peripheral blood, obtained on day 0 of AZD1222 vaccination. These receptors originate from an adult in good health.

The chain has TRBV7-6 and TRBJ2-2; a weak D match, TRBD1 (6 bases). The CDR3 consists of 17 residues. Germline CDR1 and CDR2: SGHVS and FNYEAQ. Deletions cut 5 bases from V and 3 bases from J, with 19 bases between. In DNA form, the CDR3 reads TGTGCCAGCAGCAAATCTTACACCAGGGGTGACACCGGGGAGCTGTTTTTT. Translating gives CASSKSYTRGDTGELFF.

V gene TRBV15 combines with J gene TRBJ1-5; D is unclear. Germline-derived CDR1 and CDR2 are LNHNV and YYDKDF (reference sequence). This CDR3 has 17 amino acids. Trimming pared 1 base from V and 2 bases from J, leaving 15 bases between. The CDR3 loop is CATSRVQVGKGNQPQHF. CDR3 in DNA: TGTGCCACCAGCAGAGTTCAGGTGGGGAAAGGCAATCAGCCCCAGCATTTT. Combining the CDR3 with reference TRBV15 and TRBJ1-5 gives the whole variable domain DAMVIQNPRYQVTQFGKPVTLSCSQTLNHNVMYWYQQKSSQAPKLLFHYYDKDFNNEADTPDNFQSRRPNTSFCFLDIRSPGLGDTAMYLCATSRVQVGKGNQPQHFGDGTRLSIL.

The chain recombines TRBV7-9 with TRBJ2-2; the D is unclear. Germline V gene data show CDR1 as SEHNR and CDR2 as FQNEAQ (reference sequence). Trimming removed 5 bases at V and 7 bases at J, with 11 bases between. The CDR3 loop spans 13 amino acids. CDR3 DNA sequence: TGTGCCAGCAGCGCCCCAGATGACGGGGAGCTGTTTTTT. Encoded protein: CASSAPDDGELFF.

This clone appeared once. The V gene is TRBV7-2, the J gene TRBJ1-1; D not certain. CDR3 length equals 16 residues. The germline V and J ends were trimmed by 0 bases and 1 base, with 12 bases remaining between them. Germline assignment: CDR1 SGHTA and CDR2 FQGNSA. DNA for the CDR3: TGTGCCAGCAGCTTAGCCCCGCTTGAGAGGAACACTGAAGCTTTCTTT. Its translation: CASSLAPLERNTEAFF. Variable domain in full (rest from reference TRBV7-2 and TRBJ1-1): GAGVSQSPSNKVTEKGKDVELRCDPISGHTALYWYRQSLGQGLEFLIYFQGNSAPDKSGLPSDRFSAERTGGSVSTLTIQRTQQEDSAVYLCASSLAPLERNTEAFFGQGTRLTVV.

This clone was observed once. This chain links TRBV30 with TRBJ2-7; weak D call: TRBD2 (5 bases). The CDR3 runs to 12 residues. CDR1 GTSNPN and CDR2 SVGIG come from the germline V gene (reference sequence). The ends were cut back, 0 bases at V and 6 bases at J, with 9 bases in the middle. The CDR3 region is CAWSVRGTEQYF. CDR3 sequence (DNA): TGTGCCTGGAGTGTTCGGGGTACCGAGCAGTACTTC.

This chain links TRBV5-1 with TRBJ2-5; tentative D call: TRBD2 (6 bases). Germline assignment: CDR1 SGHRS and CDR2 YFSETQ. The CDR3 extends over 15 amino acids. Trimming shortened V by 4 bases and J by 1 base, and 14 bases separated the two germline ends. This CDR3 reads CASSRGAGIQETQYF. The DNA of the CDR3 is TGCGCCAGCAGCAGAGGTGCGGGGATCCAAGAGACCCAGTACTTC.

The chain combines TRBV7-2 with TRBJ2-5; 7 positions agree with TRBD2. From germline, CDR1 is SGHTA and CDR2 FQGNSA. J gave up 2 bases and V 2 bases, and 5 bases lay outside the gene matches. The CDR3 is 15 residues long. CDR3: CASSLMRGRQETQYF. The CDR3 DNA sequence: TGTGCCAGCAGCTTAATGCGGGGGAGGCAAGAGACCCAGTACTTC.

This chain connects TRBV6-1 to TRBJ2-1, with D unresolved. Trimming cost V 0 bases and J 4 bases, with 7 bases left between them. The germline gives CDR1 MNHNS, CDR2 SASEGT. The CDR3 has 14 amino acids. Written as DNA, the CDR3 is TGTGCCAGCAGTGAAGCACGTCAGTACAATGAGCAGTTCTTC. This sequence encodes CASSEARQYNEQFF.

The rearrangement links TRBV13 to TRBJ2-7; D is perhaps TRBD2 (6 bases). V dropped 5 bases and J dropped 2 bases, with 19 bases sitting between them. The CDR3 covers 16 residues. Germline V lookup: CDR1 PRHDT, CDR2 FYEKMQ (reference sequence). CDR3 residues: CASSTLRAGRTYEQYF. For the CDR3, the DNA is TGTGCCAGCAGCACCTTGAGGGCAGGGAGGACCTACGAGCAGTACTTC.

The chain carries TRBV18 and TRBJ1-2, with 9 bases fitting TRBD1. CDR3 length: 15 amino acids. The V gene's germline CDR1 is KGHSH and CDR2 LQKENI. The J segment lost 3 bases and the V segment lost 3 bases, leaving 5 bases of the junction unmatched. The CDR3, as DNA: TGTGCCAGCTCACCCCGACAGGGGGGTGACTATGGCTACACCTTC. Encoded protein: CASSPRQGGDYGYTF.

The CDR3 nucleotides are TGTGCCAGCAGCCAAGCATCCGTACTAGCGGTGTGGTACTTC. Translation: CASSQASVLAVWYF. The rearrangement uses TRBV3-1 (or the pseudogene TRBV3-2) and TRBJ2-5; 8 bases fit TRBD2. CDR1 and CDR2 (germline): LGHDT, YNNKEL (reference sequence). This CDR3 has 14 amino acids. V lost 1 base, J lost 13 bases, and 11 bases stayed unmatched.

CDR3 loop: CASRPGTGAYEQYF. The CDR3 DNA follows: TGTGCCAGCAGGCCGGGGACAGGGGCCTACGAGCAGTACTTC. This rearrangement joins TRBV6-5 to TRBJ2-7, with TRBD1 matching over 10 bases. The length of the CDR3 is 14 residues. Germline V gene lookup returns CDR1 MNHEY and CDR2 SVGAGI. The V gene end was trimmed by 6 bases and the J gene end by 2 bases; junction bases not matched to a gene: 4.

V usage is TRBV5-4 and J usage is TRBJ1-6; tentative D call: TRBD1 (5 bases). Germline CDR1 is SGHNT and CDR2 is YYREEE (reference sequence). V lost 0 bases and J 0 bases, leaving 7 bases between the germline ends. This CDR3 has 16 amino acids. CDR3 bases: TGTGCCAGCAGCTTGGGGGGGAGCTCCTATAATTCACCCCTCCACTTT. It is translated as CASSLGGSSYNSPLHF.

The chain carries TRBV7-6 and TRBJ2-2; D tentatively fits TRBD1 or TRBD2 (6 bases each). Germline CDR1 is SGHVS and CDR2 is FNYEAQ. Between the trimmed V and J ends, which lost 0 bases and 4 bases, there was a span of 15 bases. The CDR3 loop spans 17 amino acids. The CDR3 is CASSLATGGGRTGELFF. CDR3 nucleotide sequence: TGTGCCAGCAGCTTAGCGACCGGGGGCGGTCGCACCGGGGAGCTGTTTTTT.

The V and J genes are TRBV30 and TRBJ2-1, with D possibly being TRBD2 (5 bases). The V gene lost 4 bases and the J gene lost 0 bases, with 10 bases spanning the gap. This CDR3 has 14 residues. Germline CDR1 GTSNPN, CDR2 SVGIG (reference sequence). CDR3 in amino acids: CAWKGAGSYNEQFF. The DNA for the CDR3 is TGTGCCTGGAAGGGAGCCGGCTCCTACAATGAGCAGTTCTTC.

V gene TRBV9 combines with J gene TRBJ2-3, with 11 bases identical to TRBD2. The CDR3 is 15 residues long. CDR1 is SGDLS and CDR2 is YYNGEE in the germline V gene. The ends lost 3 bases at V and 5 bases at J; junction bases unmatched: 5. Here the CDR3 DNA reads TGTGCCAGCAGCGCCGACGGGACTAGCGGAGATACGCAGTATTTT. Encoded protein: CASSADGTSGDTQYF.

The sample holds a few counts of this clone. The genes are TRBV30 and TRBJ1-5, with D perhaps TRBD1 (6 bases). This CDR3 has 14 amino acids. Germline CDR1 and CDR2: GTSNPN and SVGIG (reference sequence). Trimming left V 0 bases short and J 6 bases short, with 12 bases between. CDR3 amino acids: CAWSVGQGFQPQHF. DNA for the CDR3: TGTGCCTGGAGTGTAGGGCAGGGGTTTCAGCCCCAGCATTTT.

The chain couples TRBV5-1 to TRBJ2-1; either TRBD1 or TRBD2 may supply D (5 bases each). Trimming removed 0 bases at V and 2 bases at J, with 9 bases between. Germline values: CDR1 SGHRS, CDR2 YFSETQ. The CDR3 spans 15 residues. The CDR3 loop reads CASSLDRRTYNEQFF. DNA for the CDR3: TGCGCCAGCAGCTTGGACAGGAGGACCTACAATGAGCAGTTCTTC.

The chain is built from TRBV2 and TRBJ2-7, with 8 bases aligning to TRBD2. In germline, CDR1 is SNHLY, CDR2 FYNNEI. The CDR3 extends over 15 amino acids. The ends lost 6 bases at V and 6 bases at J; junction bases unmatched: 13. CDR3 DNA: TGTGCCAGCAGGACTAGGAGCGGGAGTATTGTCGAGCAGTACTTC. Its translation is CASRTRSGSIVEQYF.

This clone was observed once. The chain uses TRBV7-6 and TRBJ2-1; the D is unclear. Germline V lookup: CDR1 SGHVS, CDR2 FNYEAQ. The CDR3 loop spans 21 amino acids. The germline V and J ends were trimmed by 5 bases and 0 bases, with 29 bases remaining between them. The CDR3 DNA is TGTGCCAGCAGCCACAACGATCCCCTATCTTACGGCGCAAGCTCCTACAATGAGCAGTTCTTC. It yields the protein CASSHNDPLSYGASSYNEQFF.

This rearrangement joins TRBV4-2 to TRBJ1-1, with 7 positions matching TRBD1. V was clipped by 3 bases and J by 8 bases; unmatched bases: 6. There are 13 residues in the CDR3. CDR1 LGHNA and CDR2 YNFKEQ come from the germline V gene. The CDR3 coding sequence is TGTGCCAGCAGCCAGGGTTGGACAGGAGAAGCTTTCTTT. Its protein is CASSQGWTGEAFF.

There are a few counts of this clone. V and J are TRBV6-2 or TRBV6-3 and TRBJ2-2; D ambiguous. V lost 5 bases and J lost 4, with 8 bases in between. Germline CDR1 MNHEY, CDR2 SVGEGT. The CDR3 sequence is 13 residues long. DNA of the CDR3: TGTGCCAGCAGTCCGAGCAGCACCGGGGAGCTGTTTTTT. It codes for CASSPSSTGELFF.

By share, this clone counts as medium-sized. The chain combines TRBV5-4 with TRBJ2-1; TRBD2 matches at 11 bases. CDR1 is SGHNT, CDR2 YYREEE, per germline (reference sequence). With 2 bases clipped from V and 7 bases from J, the junction kept 5 bases outside the gene matches. This CDR3 region has 15 residues. The CDR3 here is CASSFEGTSGNEQFF. The CDR3 bases are TGTGCCAGCAGCTTTGAGGGGACTAGCGGTAATGAGCAGTTCTTC. The whole variable domain, remainder taken from reference TRBV5-4 and TRBJ2-1, is ETGVTQSPTHLIKTRGQQVTLRCSSQSGHNTVSWYQQALGQGPQFIFQYYREEENGRGNFPPRFSGLQFPNYSSELNVNALELDDSALYLCASSFEGTSGNEQFFGPGTRLTVL.